A selection of T cell receptor beta chains follows, all from one sample in a study of technical replicates of blood from a handful of donors. Clones were sequenced by immunoSEQ multiplex PCR, and TCRdb holds only the in-frame ones, with some missing. The table records approximately 87,000 clones, 80% to 95% of them present only once. What was sequenced was T cells isolated from PBMCs. All receptors come from a human donor in good health. Some clones in this sample may be carry-over from other donors' samples. Both conserved end residues are part of each CDR3. D genes are given only for firm matches. Expanded clones get a size class; other rows say once, few or many, or leave the size out.

V	J	size	D	DNA	CDR3
TRBV5-1	TRBJ1-4	NA	TRBD1	TGCGCCAGCAGTAAGGGGACAGGCGAAAAACTGTTTTTT	CASSKGTGEKLFF
TRBV5-6	TRBJ1-3	NA	NA	TGTGCCAGCAGCTTTCCAGGAAACACCATATATTTT	CASSFPGNTIYF
TRBV28	TRBJ2-1	NA	TRBD2	TGTGCCAGCAGCCAAACCCCCTTAGCGGGAGGCAACAATGAGCAGTTCTTC	CASSQTPLAGGNNEQFF
TRBV19	TRBJ1-5	few	NA	TGTGCCAGTAGTTCCTCTACAGGTGGCAATCAGCCCCAGCATTTT	CASSSSTGGNQPQHF
TRBV15	TRBJ2-1	NA	NA	TGTGCCACCAGCAGAGATGAGGATGAGCAGTTCTTC	CATSRDEDEQFF
TRBV11-2	TRBJ2-7	NA	NA	TGTGCCAGCAGCTTCGCGGGGCTCTCCTACGAGCAGTACTTC	CASSFAGLSYEQYF
TRBV5-1	TRBJ2-1	NA	TRBD2	TGCGCCAGCAGCTTATATGGGGGGACTAGCGACTACAATGAGCAGTTCTTC	CASSLYGGTSDYNEQFF
TRBV29-1	TRBJ2-1	NA	TRBD2	TGCAGCGTTGCGGGCCCTAGCGGGAGGGGTTACAATGAGCAGTTCTTC	CSVAGPSGRGYNEQFF
TRBV7-9	TRBJ1-2	NA	NA	TGTGCCAGCTCAGGTGGGCCCGACACCTTC	CASSGGPDTF
TRBV5-6	TRBJ2-3	NA	TRBD1	TGTGCCAGCAGCCTGATAGACAGGGTAACAGATACGCAGTATTTT	CASSLIDRVTDTQYF
TRBV7-2	TRBJ2-1	NA	TRBD2	TGTGCCAGCAGCGCCCCTAGCGGAATTACTTACAATGAGCAGTTCTTC	CASSAPSGITYNEQFF
TRBV2	TRBJ1-1	few	NA	TGTGCCAGCAGTGACGAGGGTACTGAAGCTTTCTTT	CASSDEGTEAFF
TRBV4-1	TRBJ2-4	NA	TRBD2	TGCGCCAGCAGCCAAGATCGTCTTCGGACTAGCTCGGCCAAAAACATTCAGTACTTC	CASSQDRLRTSSAKNIQYF
TRBV4-2	TRBJ2-7	NA	NA	TGTGCCAGCAGCCCATCGGCCTCCCCGGGGACTTCCTACGAGCAGTACTTC	CASSPSASPGTSYEQYF
TRBV28	TRBJ2-7	NA	TRBD1	TGTGCCAGCAACTCAGCAGGGGGCGATCCCAAACCCTACGAGCAGTACTTC	CASNSAGGDPKPYEQYF
TRBV7-9	TRBJ1-2	NA	NA	TGTGCCAGCAGTCTATTCAACGGTTTTGGCTACACCTTC	CASSLFNGFGYTF
TRBV9	TRBJ2-1	NA	TRBD2	TGTGCCAGCAGCGTAGCGGGAGGGCCTCAAAATGAGCAGTTCTTC	CASSVAGGPQNEQFF
TRBV11-2	TRBJ2-1	NA	NA	TGTGCCAGCAGCCCCCTAAACAGGGAGCATGAGCAGTTCTTC	CASSPLNREHEQFF